This T cell receptor beta chain is from a study of shared clonotypes between healthy human individuals. Sequencing used immunoSEQ multiplex PCR; TCRdb keeps in-frame clones, though not all of them. The repertoire has fewer than 500,000 clones, over 75% of them found once; the top ten carry about 12%. This clone was seen only a few times. After removal of 6 bases from V and 5 bases from J, the junction contained 8 bases not matched to a gene. CDR3 length: 14 residues. The germline CDR1 and CDR2 sequences are SNHLY and FYNNEI. The TCR sequence derives from a woman aged 35 to 49 in good health. Some clones in this sample may be carry-over from other donors' samples. J is TRBJ2-7 and V is TRBV2, with TRBD2 identical over 9 bases. The specimen was PBMCs. The CDR3 reads CASRTGTSRDEQYF. CDR3 bases: TGTGCCAGCAGGACCGGGACTAGCCGCGACGAGCAGTACTTC.